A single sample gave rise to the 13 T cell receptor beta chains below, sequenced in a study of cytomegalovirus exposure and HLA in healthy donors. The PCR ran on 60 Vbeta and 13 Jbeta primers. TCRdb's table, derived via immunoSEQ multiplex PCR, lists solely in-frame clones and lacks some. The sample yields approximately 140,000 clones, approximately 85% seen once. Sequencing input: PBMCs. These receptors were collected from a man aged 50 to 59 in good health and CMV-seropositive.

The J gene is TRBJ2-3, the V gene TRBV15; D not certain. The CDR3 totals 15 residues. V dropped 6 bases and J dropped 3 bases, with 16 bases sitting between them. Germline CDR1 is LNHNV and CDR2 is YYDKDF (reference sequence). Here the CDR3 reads CATSGRGGTTDTQYF. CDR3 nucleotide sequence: TGTGCCACCAGTGGAAGAGGTGGCACTACAGATACGCAGTATTTT. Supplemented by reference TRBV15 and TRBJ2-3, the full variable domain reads DAMVIQNPRYQVTQFGKPVTLSCSQTLNHNVMYWYQQKSSQAPKLLFHYYDKDFNNEADTPDNFQSRRPNTSFCFLDIRSPGLGDTAMYLCATSGRGGTTDTQYFGPGTRLTVL.

In DNA, the CDR3 is TGTGCCAGCTTCCATGGGACTTTACACAATCAGCCCCAGCATTTT. Residues: CASFHGTLHNQPQHF. V and J are TRBV6-1 and TRBJ1-5; D might be TRBD1 (5 bases). CDR1 and CDR2 from the germline V gene are MNHNS and SASEGT. Trimming took off 8 bases at V and 3 bases at J, with 17 bases between the two ends. This CDR3 spans 15 amino acids.

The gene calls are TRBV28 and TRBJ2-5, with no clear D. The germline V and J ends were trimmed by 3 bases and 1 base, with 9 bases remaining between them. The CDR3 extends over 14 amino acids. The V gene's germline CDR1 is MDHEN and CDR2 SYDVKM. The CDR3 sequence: CASSFPTGQETQYF. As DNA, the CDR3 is TGTGCCAGCAGTTTCCCTACGGGCCAAGAGACCCAGTACTTC.

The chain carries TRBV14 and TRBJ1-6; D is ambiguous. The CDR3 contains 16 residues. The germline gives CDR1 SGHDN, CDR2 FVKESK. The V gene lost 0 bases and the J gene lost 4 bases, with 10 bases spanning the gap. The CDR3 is CASSQDWRIYNSPLHF. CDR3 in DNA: TGTGCCAGCAGCCAAGATTGGAGGATTTATAATTCACCCCTCCACTTT.

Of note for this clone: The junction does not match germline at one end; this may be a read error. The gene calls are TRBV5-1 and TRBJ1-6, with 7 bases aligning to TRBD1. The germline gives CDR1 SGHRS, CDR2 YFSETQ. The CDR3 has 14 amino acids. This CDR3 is CASTLTGRGSPLHF. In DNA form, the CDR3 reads TGCGCCAGCACCTTGACAGGGAGAGGGTCACCCCTCCACTTT.

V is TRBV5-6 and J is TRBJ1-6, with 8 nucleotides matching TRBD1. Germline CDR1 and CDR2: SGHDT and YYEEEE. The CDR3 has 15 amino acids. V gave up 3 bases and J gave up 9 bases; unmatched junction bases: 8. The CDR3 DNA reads TGTGCCAGCAGCTCCGGGGACAGGCCGACTTCACCCCTCCACTTT. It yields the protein CASSSGDRPTSPLHF.

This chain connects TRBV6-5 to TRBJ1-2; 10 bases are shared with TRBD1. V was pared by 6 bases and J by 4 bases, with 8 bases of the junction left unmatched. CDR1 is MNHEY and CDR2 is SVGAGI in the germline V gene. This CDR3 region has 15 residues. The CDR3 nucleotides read TGTGCCAGCAGCCTCACGGGACAGGGGTTCTATGGCTACACCTTC. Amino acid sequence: CASSLTGQGFYGYTF.

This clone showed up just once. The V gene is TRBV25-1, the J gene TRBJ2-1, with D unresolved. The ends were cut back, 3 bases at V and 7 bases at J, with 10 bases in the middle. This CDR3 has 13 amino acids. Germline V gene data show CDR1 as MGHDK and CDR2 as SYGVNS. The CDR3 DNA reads TGTGCCAGCAGTGACCCATCCAGTAATGAGCAGTTCTTC. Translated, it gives CASSDPSSNEQFF.

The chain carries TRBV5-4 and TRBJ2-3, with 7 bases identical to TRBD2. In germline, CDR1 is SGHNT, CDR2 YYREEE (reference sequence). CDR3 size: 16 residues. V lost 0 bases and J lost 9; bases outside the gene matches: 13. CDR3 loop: CASSLAPAGTLQTQYF. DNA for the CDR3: TGTGCCAGCAGCTTGGCCCCAGCGGGGACCCTCCAAACGCAGTATTTT.

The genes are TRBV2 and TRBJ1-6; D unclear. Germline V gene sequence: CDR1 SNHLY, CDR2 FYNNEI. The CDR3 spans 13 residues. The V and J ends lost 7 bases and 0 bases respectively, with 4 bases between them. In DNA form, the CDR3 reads TGTGCCAGCACTAGCTCCTATAATTCACCCCTCCACTTT. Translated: CASTSSYNSPLHF.

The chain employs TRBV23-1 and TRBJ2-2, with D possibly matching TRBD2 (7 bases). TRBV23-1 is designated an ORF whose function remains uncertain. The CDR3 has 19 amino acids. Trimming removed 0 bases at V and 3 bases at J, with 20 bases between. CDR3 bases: TGCGCCAGCAGTCAATCTCTTTCCGGGGGGCGCGTTGACACCGGGGAGCTGTTTTTT. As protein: CASSQSLSGGRVDTGELFF.

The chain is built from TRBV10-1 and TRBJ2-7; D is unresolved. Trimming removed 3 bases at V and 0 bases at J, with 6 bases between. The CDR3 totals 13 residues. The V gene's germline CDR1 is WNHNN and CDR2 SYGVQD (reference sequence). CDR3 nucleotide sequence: TGCGCCAGCAGTGAAGCTCCCTCCTACGAGCAGTACTTC. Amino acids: CASSEAPSYEQYF.

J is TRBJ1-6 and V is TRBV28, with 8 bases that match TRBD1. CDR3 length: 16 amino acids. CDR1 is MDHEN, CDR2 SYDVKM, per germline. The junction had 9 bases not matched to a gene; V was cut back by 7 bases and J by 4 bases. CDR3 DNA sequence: TGTGCCAGCACCGACCCTCGGACAGGGTATAATTCACCCCTCCACTTT. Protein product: CASTDPRTGYNSPLHF.